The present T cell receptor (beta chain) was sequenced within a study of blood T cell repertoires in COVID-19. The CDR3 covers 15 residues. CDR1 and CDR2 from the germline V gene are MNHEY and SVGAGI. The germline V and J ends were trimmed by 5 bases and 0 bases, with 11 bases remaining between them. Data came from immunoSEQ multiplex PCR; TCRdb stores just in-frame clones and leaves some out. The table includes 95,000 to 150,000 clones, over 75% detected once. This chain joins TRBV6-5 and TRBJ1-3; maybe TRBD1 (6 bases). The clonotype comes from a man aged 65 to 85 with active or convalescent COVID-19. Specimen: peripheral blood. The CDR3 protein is CASSSGQSSGNTIYF. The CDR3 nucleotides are TGTGCCAGCAGTAGCGGACAGAGCTCTGGAAACACCATATATTTT.